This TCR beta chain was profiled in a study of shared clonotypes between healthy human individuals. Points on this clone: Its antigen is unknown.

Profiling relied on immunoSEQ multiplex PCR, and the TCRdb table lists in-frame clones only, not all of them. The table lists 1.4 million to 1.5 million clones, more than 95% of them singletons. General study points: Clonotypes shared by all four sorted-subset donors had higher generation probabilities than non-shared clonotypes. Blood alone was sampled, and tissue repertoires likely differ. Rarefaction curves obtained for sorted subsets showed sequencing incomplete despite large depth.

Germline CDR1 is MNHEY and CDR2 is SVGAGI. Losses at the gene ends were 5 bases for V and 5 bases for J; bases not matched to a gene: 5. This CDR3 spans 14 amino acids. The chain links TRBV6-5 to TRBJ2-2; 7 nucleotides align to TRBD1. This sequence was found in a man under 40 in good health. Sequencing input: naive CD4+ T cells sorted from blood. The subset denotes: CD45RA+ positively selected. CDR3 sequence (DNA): TGTGCCAGCAGTCGCGACAGGGCGACCGGGGAGCTGTTTTTT. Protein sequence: CASSRDRATGELFF.